This T cell receptor beta chain was identified during a study of CD8 T cells in Susac syndrome (dated by TCRdb to about 2019). Regarding the study in general: Of the Susac syndrome patients who were sequenced, six had clinically active disease and roughly 8 were in clinical remission. Susac syndrome patients were therapy-naive, on corticosteroids (some also receiving IVIg), or on IVIg alone at blood withdrawal. Repertoire sequencing was used to test whether CD8+ T cell activation and differentiation in Susac syndrome was antigen driven.

Study-level results and caveats: The number of individuals in the TCR sequencing and HLA analysis was recognized as being relatively small. No clonal expansion was detected in the CD4+ T cell repertoire of Susac syndrome patients.

High-throughput TCR beta sequencing profiled peripheral blood CD8+ and CD4+ T cells from healthy donors, Susac syndrome patients and multiple sclerosis patients. The Susac syndrome patients fulfilled recently defined diagnostic criteria for either definite or probable disease. CD8+ TEMRA cells were enriched by FACS, while bulk CD8+ and CD4+ T cells were purified by magnetic negative isolation. Blood was drawn into EDTA tubes, processed within 24 hours, and PBMCs were isolated by density gradient centrifugation. PBMCs intended for TCR sequencing were frozen in liquid nitrogen and were later thawed in a 37 degrees C water bath. A purity of at least 90% was achieved for sorted or isolated CD4+, CD8+ and CD8+ TEMRA cells. Including the terminal cysteine and phenylalanine, the CDR3 comprises 14 residues. The sequence is cut down to CDR3 DNA, 42 bases in frame from base 1. At the junction V is shortened by 0 bases and J by 7 bases, with 10 bases in between. CDR1 and CDR2 (LGHDT, YNNKEL) derive from the germline V gene (reference sequence).

RNA was extracted using the RNeasy kit, and roughly 0.45 to 1 microgram was reverse transcribed with random hexamers. The immunoSEQ multiplex PCR assay, covering 54 Vbeta and 13 Jbeta segments, was used to amplify TCR beta CDR3 regions. To correct PCR amplification bias, a synthetic template baseline was used for both primer optimization and computational correction. The source study handled its data this way. Reads were assigned to V, D and J genes according to IMGT and analyzed in immunoSEQ Analyzer, with only productive sequences retained. To calculate clonality, Shannon entropy was normalized by log2 of the number of productive unique sequences and then subtracted from one. Public and private clones were assessed among the 100 most prevalent clones of each patient and control. Clones were defined as Susac-specific when absent from the healthy and MS cohorts, from about a thousand published viral clones and from other ImmuneACCESS disease sequences. TCRdb reworked the public reads: Q25 trimming with fastp, MiXCR clone assembly, productive beta chains retained. All rows with the same CDR3 protein become a single entry with the most common DNA and genes. TCRdb, not the original authors, processed these V and J calls. This sample gives about 190,000 distinct CDR3 sequences in total; around 95% of them show up just once. Jointly, the top ten make up approximately 0.1% of the sample.

A note on this clonotype: The target of this receptor is not known. There are no base qualities to consult, and no much larger clone falls within one base.

This clonotype originated in a human donor with Susac syndrome. The sample consisted of CD4+ T cells from PBMCs. The rearranged chain carries TRBV3-1 and TRBJ1-5, and TRBD1 may be the D gene, going by 5 matching bases. The CDR3 region reads CASSQDRAPQPQHF. At the DNA level, the sequence is TGTGCCAGCAGCCAAGACAGGGCCCCCCAGCCCCAGCATTTT.